A selection of T cell receptor beta chains follows, all from one sample in a study of OX40 agonist ivuxolimab in advanced cancers. Sequencing used immunoSEQ multiplex PCR; TCRdb keeps in-frame clones, though not all of them. Among over 15,000 clones listed, less than 90% were seen once. Sequenced here: CD4+ or CD8+ T cells sorted from blood, sampled in a trial of the OX40 agonist ivuxolimab. These receptors originate from an adult with an advanced solid tumor such as melanoma, head and neck, liver or kidney cancer. The CDR3 runs from the conserved cysteine through the conserved F or W. The D gene is left open where the match is weak. The size field is filled for only some rows; it gives once, few, many or a size class.

CDR3aa: CSVEVSAGLTQYF; CDR3nt: TGCAGCGTTGAAGTTTCAGCGGGACTGACGCAGTATTTT; d_gene: TRBD2; v_gene: TRBV29-1; j_gene: TRBJ2-3; abundance: -
CDR3aa: CSVSGQLNTEAFF; CDR3nt: TGCAGCGTGTCGGGACAGCTGAACACTGAAGCTTTCTTT; d_gene: TRBD1; v_gene: TRBV29-1; j_gene: TRBJ1-1; abundance: -
CDR3aa: CASSNRDSGEKLFF; CDR3nt: TGTGCCAGCAGCAATCGGGACTCGGGTGAAAAACTGTTTTTT; d_gene: -; v_gene: TRBV5-6; j_gene: TRBJ1-4; abundance: -
CDR3aa: CASSFSGSSYEQYF; CDR3nt: TGTGCCAGCAGCTTTAGCGGTAGCTCCTACGAGCAGTACTTC; d_gene: -; v_gene: TRBV11-3; j_gene: TRBJ2-7; abundance: -
CDR3aa: CATIHRDRGQSNYGYTF; CDR3nt: TGTGCCACCATACACCGGGACAGGGGGCAGAGTAACTATGGCTACACCTTC; d_gene: TRBD1; v_gene: TRBV6-8; j_gene: TRBJ1-2; abundance: -
CDR3aa: CASSPGGITDTQYF; CDR3nt: TGTGCCAGCAGTCCGGGGGGAATCACAGATACGCAGTATTTT; d_gene: TRBD2; v_gene: TRBV5-4; j_gene: TRBJ2-3; abundance: -
CDR3aa: CASSFTSGGNNEQFF; CDR3nt: TGCGCCAGCAGCTTCACTAGCGGGGGTAACAATGAGCAGTTCTTC; d_gene: TRBD2; v_gene: TRBV5-1; j_gene: TRBJ2-1; abundance: -
CDR3aa: CASSYQGARGNTIYF; CDR3nt: TGTGCCAGCAGCTACCAGGGGGCGCGAGGAAACACCATATATTTT; d_gene: TRBD1; v_gene: TRBV5-4; j_gene: TRBJ1-3; abundance: once
CDR3aa: CASSLVASWETQYF; CDR3nt: TGTGCCAGCAGCTTAGTGGCATCGTGGGAGACCCAGTACTTC; d_gene: -; v_gene: TRBV7-9; j_gene: TRBJ2-5; abundance: -
CDR3aa: CASSSQGSGTYNEQFF; CDR3nt: TGTGCCAGCAGCTCCCAGGGTAGCGGGACCTACAATGAGCAGTTCTTC; d_gene: TRBD2; v_gene: TRBV7-3; j_gene: TRBJ2-1; abundance: -
CDR3aa: CASTPFGTVNTEAFF; CDR3nt: TGTGCCAGTACCCCATTCGGGACAGTGAACACTGAAGCTTTCTTT; d_gene: TRBD1; v_gene: TRBV19; j_gene: TRBJ1-1; abundance: -
CDR3aa: CASSRDPINTGELFF; CDR3nt: TGTGCCAGCAGCCGGGACCCTATAAACACCGGGGAGCTGTTTTTT; d_gene: -; v_gene: TRBV2; j_gene: TRBJ2-2; abundance: -
CDR3aa: CASSVGTGRAEAFF; CDR3nt: TGTGCCAGCAGCGTAGGAACAGGGAGGGCTGAAGCTTTCTTT; d_gene: -; v_gene: TRBV9; j_gene: TRBJ1-1; abundance: -
CDR3aa: CASSLVSGAAGYTF; CDR3nt: TGTGCCAGCAGCTTGGTATCGGGGGCGGCTGGCTACACCTTC; d_gene: -; v_gene: TRBV5-5; j_gene: TRBJ1-2; abundance: -
CDR3aa: CASSYGGGEQFF; CDR3nt: TGTGCCAGTAGCTACGGGGGGGGTGAGCAGTTCTTC; d_gene: TRBD2; v_gene: TRBV19; j_gene: TRBJ2-1; abundance: -
CDR3aa: CASSQATSGSSTGELFF; CDR3nt: TGTGCCAGCAGCCAGGCTACTAGCGGGAGTAGCACCGGGGAGCTGTTTTTT; d_gene: TRBD2; v_gene: TRBV4-2; j_gene: TRBJ2-2; abundance: once
CDR3aa: CASSSDPNQPQHF; CDR3nt: TGCGCCAGCAGCTCGGACCCTAATCAGCCCCAGCATTTT; d_gene: -; v_gene: TRBV5-1; j_gene: TRBJ1-5; abundance: once
CDR3aa: CASSIGSLNSYEQYF; CDR3nt: TGTGCCAGTAGTATTGGTAGCCTAAACTCCTACGAGCAGTACTTC; d_gene: -; v_gene: TRBV19; j_gene: TRBJ2-7; abundance: -
CDR3aa: CASSLSLQTYNEQFF; CDR3nt: TGCGCCAGCAGCTTGTCCCTGCAAACCTACAATGAGCAGTTCTTC; d_gene: -; v_gene: TRBV5-1; j_gene: TRBJ2-1; abundance: -
CDR3aa: CATERGHRTGELFF; CDR3nt: TGTGCCACAGAAAGGGGACACCGCACCGGGGAGCTGTTTTTT; d_gene: -; v_gene: TRBV5-4; j_gene: TRBJ2-2; abundance: once
CDR3aa: CASSFGGGLGYNEQFF; CDR3nt: TGTGCCAGCAGCTTTGGAGGGGGACTAGGGTACAATGAGCAGTTCTTC; d_gene: TRBD2; v_gene: TRBV5-4; j_gene: TRBJ2-1; abundance: -
CDR3aa: CASSFSPVQRGGETQYF; CDR3nt: TGCGCCAGCAGCTTTTCCCCCGTCCAGCGGGGGGGCGAGACCCAGTACTTC; d_gene: TRBD2; v_gene: TRBV5-1; j_gene: TRBJ2-5; abundance: -
CDR3aa: CASGGSVTNTEAFF; CDR3nt: TGTGCCAGCGGTGGCTCTGTGACGAACACTGAAGCTTTCTTT; d_gene: -; v_gene: TRBV2; j_gene: TRBJ1-1; abundance: once
CDR3aa: CASSEYRTDTGELFF; CDR3nt: TGTGCCAGCAGCGAATACAGGACGGACACCGGGGAGCTGTTTTTT; d_gene: -; v_gene: TRBV7-2; j_gene: TRBJ2-2; abundance: -
CDR3aa: CASSRGTGATDTQYF; CDR3nt: TGTGCCAGTTCCAGGGGGACAGGGGCGACAGATACGCAGTATTTT; d_gene: TRBD1; v_gene: TRBV19; j_gene: TRBJ2-3; abundance: -
CDR3aa: CASSWRAGSPLHF; CDR3nt: TGTGCCAGCAGCTGGCGGGCTGGGTCACCCCTCCACTTT; d_gene: -; v_gene: TRBV7-3; j_gene: TRBJ1-6; abundance: -
CDR3aa: CASSLAGGQLNTEAFF; CDR3nt: TGCGCCAGCAGCTTGGCCGGTGGTCAGCTCAACACTGAAGCTTTCTTT; d_gene: -; v_gene: TRBV5-1; j_gene: TRBJ1-1; abundance: -
CDR3aa: CASSFLGGGHEQYF; CDR3nt: TGTGCCAGCAGCTTCCTGGGGGGGGGCCACGAGCAGTACTTC; d_gene: -; v_gene: TRBV11-2; j_gene: TRBJ2-7; abundance: -
CDR3aa: CASSRGLQNTEAFF; CDR3nt: TGTGCCAGCAGCCGGGGCCTACAGAACACTGAAGCTTTCTTT; d_gene: -; v_gene: TRBV5-6; j_gene: TRBJ1-1; abundance: -
CDR3aa: CASSYGTQNTEAFF; CDR3nt: TGTGCCAGCAGCTACGGGACCCAGAACACTGAAGCTTTCTTT; d_gene: -; v_gene: TRBV7-2; j_gene: TRBJ1-1; abundance: -
CDR3aa: CASSPRDRGRNQPQHF; CDR3nt: TGTGCCAGCAGTCCGAGGGACAGGGGGCGTAATCAGCCCCAGCATTTT; d_gene: TRBD1; v_gene: TRBV6-6; j_gene: TRBJ1-5; abundance: -
CDR3aa: CASSFQGSNSPLHF; CDR3nt: TGTGCCAGCAGCTTTCAGGGGAGCAATTCACCCCTCCACTTT; d_gene: -; v_gene: TRBV7-3; j_gene: TRBJ1-6; abundance: -
CDR3aa: CASRASGGHEQYF; CDR3nt: TGTGCCAGCAGGGCTAGCGGGGGCCACGAGCAGTACTTC; d_gene: TRBD2; v_gene: TRBV6-1; j_gene: TRBJ2-7; abundance: -
CDR3aa: CASSLDPGPYNEQFF; CDR3nt: TGTGCCAGCAGCTTAGATCCGGGGCCCTACAATGAGCAGTTCTTC; d_gene: -; v_gene: TRBV11-3; j_gene: TRBJ2-1; abundance: -
CDR3aa: CASSPGIALYGYTF; CDR3nt: TGTGCCAGCAGCCCGGGTATTGCCCTCTATGGCTACACCTTC; d_gene: -; v_gene: TRBV11-2; j_gene: TRBJ1-2; abundance: -
CDR3aa: CASSSSRITEAFF; CDR3nt: TGTGCCAGCAGCTCATCGAGGATCACTGAAGCTTTCTTT; d_gene: -; v_gene: TRBV7-2; j_gene: TRBJ1-1; abundance: -
CDR3aa: CASSYRGTGGGETQYF; CDR3nt: TGTGCCAGCAGCTACAGGGGGACAGGGGGTGGAGAGACCCAGTACTTC; d_gene: TRBD1; v_gene: TRBV7-9; j_gene: TRBJ2-5; abundance: -
CDR3aa: CASRASAGNTEAFF; CDR3nt: TGTGCCAGTAGGGCATCGGCTGGGAACACTGAAGCTTTCTTT; d_gene: -; v_gene: TRBV19; j_gene: TRBJ1-1; abundance: once
CDR3aa: CASSPSRPGAGANVLTF; CDR3nt: TGCGCCAGCAGCCCCTCCCGGCCGGGGGCTGGGGCCAACGTCCTAACTTTC; d_gene: -; v_gene: TRBV4-3; j_gene: TRBJ2-6; abundance: once
CDR3aa: CASSPQRTGTSNTGELFF; CDR3nt: TGTGCCAGCTCACCACAACGGACGGGAACTTCGAACACCGGGGAGCTGTTTTTT; d_gene: -; v_gene: TRBV18; j_gene: TRBJ2-2; abundance: -
CDR3aa: CASSEKLAGGPKLETQYF; CDR3nt: TGTGCCAGCAGCGAAAAACTAGCGGGGGGGCCTAAGTTGGAGACCCAGTACTTC; d_gene: TRBD2; v_gene: TRBV7-2; j_gene: TRBJ2-5; abundance: -